This paragraph covers one TCR beta chain sequence. Antigen: not known. The repertoire was sequenced with immunoSEQ multiplex PCR; TCRdb's copy has only in-frame clones and lacks some. The sample lists tens of thousands of clones; 78% were seen once. CDR1 and CDR2 from the germline V gene are MDHEN and SYDVKM. The CDR3 is 15 residues long. V dropped 5 bases and J dropped 2 bases, with 16 bases sitting between them. The sample is drawn from a study of T cells in localized non-small cell lung cancer. Study results and limitations: Appearances in adjacent lung were noted for a median approximately 61 of the top 100 tumor clones. Since sequencing was restricted to only one region of the tumor, intratumor heterogeneity remains a possibility. Peak T cell clonality was found in uninvolved adjacent lung, exceeding tumor.

The chain has TRBV28 and TRBJ2-7; no clear D. The source is a male donor aged 60 or over with stage II squamous cell lung carcinoma. Sequenced here: peripheral blood, sampled before any cancer treatment. The CDR3 DNA sequence: TGTGCCAGCAGTAAACAGAGGTCGTTTGCCTACGAGCAGTACTTC. Translation gives CASSKQRSFAYEQYF.